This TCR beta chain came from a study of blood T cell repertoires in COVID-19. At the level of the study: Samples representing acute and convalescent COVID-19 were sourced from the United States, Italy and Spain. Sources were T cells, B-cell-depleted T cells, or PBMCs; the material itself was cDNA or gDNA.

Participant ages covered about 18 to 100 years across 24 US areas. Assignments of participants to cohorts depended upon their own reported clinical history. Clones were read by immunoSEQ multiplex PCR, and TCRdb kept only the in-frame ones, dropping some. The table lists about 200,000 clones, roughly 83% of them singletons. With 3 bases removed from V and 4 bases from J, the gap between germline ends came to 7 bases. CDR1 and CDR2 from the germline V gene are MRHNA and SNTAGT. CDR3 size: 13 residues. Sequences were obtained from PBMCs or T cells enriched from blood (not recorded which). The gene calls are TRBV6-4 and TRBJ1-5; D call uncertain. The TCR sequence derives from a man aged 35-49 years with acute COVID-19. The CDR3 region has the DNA TGTGCCAGCAGTGAGGGCCTAAATCAGCCCCAGCATTTT. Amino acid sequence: CASSEGLNQPQHF.